A selection of T cell receptor beta chains follows, all from one sample in a study of blood T cell repertoires in COVID-19. Data came from immunoSEQ multiplex PCR; TCRdb stores just in-frame clones and leaves some out. The table lists about 270,000 clones, about 89% of them singletons. Sequencing was done on a sample of peripheral blood. The receptors were gathered from a middle-aged man with active or convalescent COVID-19. Each CDR3 is given with its conserved first and last residue. Each record gives: V gene, J gene, clone size, D gene, CDR3 DNA, CDR3 protein. The D gene is left open where the match is weak. Size is omitted from some rows. Given values are once, few, many or a class for expanded clones.

V gene: TRBV5-4
J gene: TRBJ2-5
clone size: .
D gene: TRBD2
CDR3 DNA: TGTGCCAGCAGCCGGGGACTAGCGGGGGGCCGTGGGGCAGAGACCCAGTACTTC
CDR3 protein: CASSRGLAGGRGAETQYF

V gene: TRBV27
J gene: TRBJ1-1
clone size: .
D gene: .
CDR3 DNA: TGTGCCAGCAGTTTCTTAGGGGCCAAGGCTTTCTTT
CDR3 protein: CASSFLGAKAFF

V gene: TRBV2
J gene: TRBJ2-5
clone size: .
D gene: TRBD1
CDR3 DNA: TGTGCCAGCAGTCAGACAGGGCCCGAGACCCAGTACTTC
CDR3 protein: CASSQTGPETQYF

V gene: TRBV7-6
J gene: TRBJ1-6
clone size: once
D gene: .
CDR3 DNA: TGTGCCAGCAGCTCTCATCCCGACGGGTCACCCCTCCACTTT
CDR3 protein: CASSSHPDGSPLHF

V gene: TRBV10-3
J gene: TRBJ2-1
clone size: .
D gene: TRBD2
CDR3 DNA: TGTGCCATCAGCCCAAGGACTAGCGCCAACCCTTACAATGAGCAGTTCTTC
CDR3 protein: CAISPRTSANPYNEQFF

V gene: TRBV29-1
J gene: TRBJ2-1
clone size: .
D gene: .
CDR3 DNA: TGCAGCGTTGACGGGGGTGCTTCGTTCTTC
CDR3 protein: CSVDGGASFF

V gene: TRBV28
J gene: TRBJ2-1
clone size: .
D gene: TRBD2
CDR3 DNA: TGTGCCAGCAGACGGAGCGGGATGGGCAATGAGCAGTTCTTC
CDR3 protein: CASRRSGMGNEQFF

V gene: TRBV11-2
J gene: TRBJ1-4
clone size: .
D gene: .
CDR3 DNA: TGTGCCAGCAGCTTAGATACAGTACCTAATGAAAAACTGTTTTTT
CDR3 protein: CASSLDTVPNEKLFF

V gene: TRBV2
J gene: TRBJ1-2
clone size: .
D gene: TRBD1
CDR3 DNA: TGTGCCAGCAGTAAGCCGGGACAGGAGCCGACTAACTATGGCTACACCTTC
CDR3 protein: CASSKPGQEPTNYGYTF

V gene: TRBV6-1
J gene: TRBJ2-3
clone size: .
D gene: .
CDR3 DNA: TGTGCCAGCAGTGAATACCGCCAATACGGGACAGATACGCAGTATTTT
CDR3 protein: CASSEYRQYGTDTQYF

V gene: TRBV19
J gene: TRBJ2-7
clone size: once
D gene: .
CDR3 DNA: TGTGCCAGTAGTATAGAGAGCGGGCCCTCCTACGAGCAGTACTTC
CDR3 protein: CASSIESGPSYEQYF

V gene: TRBV13
J gene: TRBJ2-6
clone size: once
D gene: .
CDR3 DNA: TGTGCCAGCAGCCATAGGACTGAAAAGCCACACTCTGGGGCCAACGTCCTGACTTTC
CDR3 protein: CASSHRTEKPHSGANVLTF

V gene: TRBV2
J gene: TRBJ2-5
clone size: .
D gene: .
CDR3 DNA: TGTGCCAGCAGTCAGGGCCAAAGGGAGACCCAGTACTTC
CDR3 protein: CASSQGQRETQYF

V gene: TRBV11-3
J gene: TRBJ2-2
clone size: .
D gene: TRBD2
CDR3 DNA: TGTGCCAGCAGCTTAGGGTCGGGAGGGCCCCCGGACACCGGGGAGCTGTTTTTT
CDR3 protein: CASSLGSGGPPDTGELFF

V gene: TRBV9
J gene: TRBJ1-6
clone size: .
D gene: TRBD1
CDR3 DNA: TGTGCCAGCAGCGGTGGGACAGGGGACTCACCCCTCCACTTT
CDR3 protein: CASSGGTGDSPLHF

V gene: TRBV19
J gene: TRBJ1-5
clone size: .
D gene: .
CDR3 DNA: TGTGCCAGTAGTATAGACTGGGGCCAGCCCCAGCATTTT
CDR3 protein: CASSIDWGQPQHF

V gene: TRBV24-1
J gene: TRBJ2-7
clone size: .
D gene: .
CDR3 DNA: TGTGCCACCAGTGAAGCGAGCTCCTACGAGCAGTACTTC
CDR3 protein: CATSEASSYEQYF

V gene: TRBV2
J gene: TRBJ2-1
clone size: .
D gene: TRBD1
CDR3 DNA: TGTGCCAGCAGATTCGGACAGGTCATCTTC
CDR3 protein: CASRFGQVIF

V gene: TRBV5-5
J gene: TRBJ1-1
clone size: .
D gene: TRBD1
CDR3 DNA: TGTGCCAGCAGCTTAAGACAGGGGGTACTTGACACTGAAGCTTTCTTT
CDR3 protein: CASSLRQGVLDTEAFF

V gene: TRBV27
J gene: TRBJ1-1
clone size: .
D gene: .
CDR3 DNA: TGTGCCAGCAGTTTCACCGCCGGGGTAGTGTCTGAAGCTTTCTTT
CDR3 protein: CASSFTAGVVSEAFF

V gene: TRBV27
J gene: TRBJ2-1
clone size: .
D gene: TRBD1
CDR3 DNA: TGTGCCAGCAGTCCCTCCCCGGGACAGGGCCACAATGAGCAGTTCTTC
CDR3 protein: CASSPSPGQGHNEQFF